This T cell receptor beta chain was sequenced during a study of blood T cell repertoires in COVID-19. Sequenced by immunoSEQ multiplex PCR; TCRdb stores in-frame clones only, minus some. Of 150,000 to 200,000 clones listed, around four fifths are singletons. CDR1 and CDR2 from the germline V gene are SGHRS and YFSETQ. This CDR3 has 14 residues. Trimming removed 7 bases from V and 5 bases from J; junction bases left unmatched: 7. The sample consisted of PBMCs or T cells enriched from blood (not recorded which). The J gene is TRBJ1-1, the V gene TRBV5-1, with 11 positions matching TRBD1. The TCR originated in a woman aged 50 to 65 who had recovered from COVID-19. CDR3 in DNA: TGCGCCAGCGGTTCTCGGGACAGGGGGACTGAAGCTTTCTTT. Protein product: CASGSRDRGTEAFF.